These 31 T cell receptor beta chains were sequenced from one sample in a study of cytotoxic CD8 clonotypes in ibrutinib-treated CLL. This table comes from immunoSEQ multiplex PCR, and its TCRdb copy is limited to in-frame clones, with some not included. The profile covers some 130,000 clones, with 75% to 80% appearing a single time and about 5% taken by the ten largest. The source material was PBMCs, sampled after 24 months of ibrutinib treatment. Receptors originate from a human donor with chronic lymphocytic leukemia.

The chain links TRBV21-1 to TRBJ1-1. TRBV21-1 is a recognized pseudogene. The CDR3 loop spans 14 amino acids. The CDR3 DNA reads as TGTGCCAGCAGCCCAGGGACGGTGAACACTGAAGCTTTCTTT. Translation gives CASSPGTVNTEAFF.

This clone was seen a single time. This chain uses TRBV10-1 with TRBJ2-3; 11 nucleotides match TRBD1. The CDR3 extends over 15 amino acids. V dropped 6 bases and J dropped 4; count of bases not matched to a gene: 6. The V gene's germline CDR1 is WNHNN and CDR2 SYGVQD (reference sequence). The CDR3 DNA sequence: TGCGCCAGCAGCTGGGACAGGGGGGGACCAGATACGCAGTATTTT. It specifies CASSWDRGGPDTQYF.

The chain has TRBV15 and TRBJ1-3; possible D gene TRBD1, 6 bases. Germline-derived CDR1 and CDR2 are LNHNV and YYDKDF (reference sequence). V was shortened by 5 bases and J by 2 bases, with 16 bases between the two germline ends. The CDR3 length is 16 residues. The DNA for the CDR3 is TGTGCCACCAGCGGACAGCTCGGCTCGGCTGGAAACACCATATATTTT. Encoded protein: CATSGQLGSAGNTIYF.

CDR3 sequence reads: CASSLTDLGEQFF. CDR3 bases: TGTGCCAGCAGCTTAACGGATCTGGGTGAGCAGTTCTTC. The chain combines TRBV7-3 with TRBJ2-1; no clear D. Trimming shortened V by 0 bases and J by 9 bases, and 9 bases separated the two germline ends. Germline V lookup: CDR1 SGHTA, CDR2 FQGTGA. This CDR3 is 13 amino acids long. The complete variable domain, with remaining parts taken from reference TRBV7-3 and TRBJ2-1, reads GAGVSQTPSNKVTEKGKYVELRCDPISGHTALYWYRQSLGQGPEFLIYFQGTGAADDSGLPNDRFFAVRPEGSVSTLKIQRTERGDSAVYLCASSLTDLGEQFFGPGTRLTVL.

The rearrangement joins TRBV7-9 to TRBJ2-3; D remains ambiguous. Per the germline V gene, CDR1 is SEHNR and CDR2 is FQNEAQ (reference sequence). Trimming took 1 base from V and 6 from J, leaving 5 bases between them. There are 12 residues in the CDR3. CDR3 coding DNA: TGTGCCAGCAGCTTAGACCCCGATACGCAGTATTTT. Residues: CASSLDPDTQYF.

The CDR3 DNA reads TGTGCCAGTAGTATTGCGAGCGGGATGTACGAGCAGTACTTC. Protein sequence: CASSIASGMYEQYF. The J gene is TRBJ2-7, the V gene TRBV19, with TRBD2 matching 7 bases. The CDR3 runs 14 residues. V lost 3 bases and J lost 4; bases outside the gene matches: 6. CDR1 LNHDA and CDR2 SQIVND come from the germline V gene (reference sequence).

This sequence joins TRBV6-5 and TRBJ1-4; tentative D call: TRBD1 (6 bases). This CDR3 is built from 15 residues. V shed 0 bases and J shed 4 bases, with 9 bases lying between them. From germline, CDR1 is MNHEY and CDR2 SVGAGI. The CDR3 is CASSYSRGVNEKLFF. The CDR3 DNA is TGTGCCAGCAGTTACTCGAGGGGGGTTAATGAAAAACTGTTTTTT.

The rearrangement links TRBV6-6 to TRBJ2-3, with a weak D call TRBD2 (5 bases). V lost 5 bases and J 2 bases, leaving 11 bases between the germline ends. Germline lookup yields CDR1 MNHNY and CDR2 SVGAGI (reference sequence). CDR3 size: 14 residues. CDR3: CASSPRRDTDTQYF. The CDR3 DNA reads TGTGCCAGCAGTCCCCGACGGGACACAGATACGCAGTATTTT.

This clone was seen a few times. The gene calls are TRBV7-9 and TRBJ2-1; 10 nucleotides line up with TRBD2. Germline V gives CDR1 SEHNR, CDR2 FQNEAQ (reference sequence). J gave up 12 bases and V 6 bases, and 8 bases lay outside the gene matches. CDR3 length equals 13 residues. Written as DNA, the CDR3 is TGTGCCAGCAGACGCGGGACTAGCGTATCGCAGTTCTTC. This gives the protein CASRRGTSVSQFF.

This clone appeared a single time. The chain couples TRBV18 to TRBJ2-3; D is ambiguous. This CDR3 contains 12 residues. With 2 bases removed from V and 2 bases from J, the gap between germline ends came to 2 bases. The V gene's germline CDR1 is KGHSH and CDR2 LQKENI. The CDR3 bases are TGTGCCAGCTCACCAACCACAGATACGCAGTATTTT. It is translated as CASSPTTDTQYF.

This clone was found once. Other DNA sequences within the sample encode an identical CDR3. The genes are TRBV7-2 and TRBJ2-3; D is ambiguous. Germline V gene lookup returns CDR1 SGHTA and CDR2 FQGNSA. V lost 1 base to trimming and J lost 2 bases, with 7 bases between them. The CDR3 is made up of 14 amino acids. CDR3 bases: TGTGCCAGCAGCTTAGGTGGGCCCACAGATACGCAGTATTTT. It yields the protein CASSLGGPTDTQYF. Combining the CDR3 with reference TRBV7-2 and TRBJ2-3 gives the whole variable domain GAGVSQSPSNKVTEKGKDVELRCDPISGHTALYWYRQSLGQGLEFLIYFQGNSAPDKSGLPSDRFSAERTGGSVSTLTIQRTQQEDSAVYLCASSLGGPTDTQYFGPGTRLTVL.

The V and J genes are TRBV7-2 and TRBJ2-7; D might be TRBD1 (7 bases). The CDR3 totals 15 residues. The germline V gene encodes CDR1 SGHTA and CDR2 FQGNSA. V gave up 5 bases and J gave up 2 bases, with 16 bases separating them. The CDR3 region is CASSRSAGQTYEQYF. CDR3 DNA: TGTGCCAGCAGCCGATCCGCGGGACAGACCTACGAGCAGTACTTC.

The rearrangement uses TRBV14 and TRBJ1-1, with 8 nucleotides matching TRBD1. Germline assignment: CDR1 SGHDN and CDR2 FVKESK. The V and J ends lost 4 bases and 10 bases, in that order; junction bases with no gene match: 8. This CDR3 has 13 residues. As DNA, the CDR3 is TGTGCCAGCAGCCCCCAGGGGGCGCGGAGAGCTTTCTTT. Translating it yields CASSPQGARRAFF.

This clone was seen a single time. The chain employs TRBV28 and TRBJ1-3, with D hard to call. Per germline, CDR1 MDHEN and CDR2 SYDVKM. The CDR3 contains 16 residues. V lost 3 bases and J 0 bases, leaving 12 bases between the germline ends. The CDR3 spells CASSLGLGSSGNTIYF. The CDR3 coding sequence is TGTGCCAGCAGTTTGGGGTTGGGCAGCTCTGGAAACACCATATATTTT.

As for this clone: At the DNA level, this CDR3 is encoded by other sequences in the same sample as well. The chain employs TRBV7-3 and TRBJ2-5; D remains ambiguous. Trimming cost V 2 bases and J 4 bases, with 11 bases left between them. The germline CDR1 and CDR2 sequences are SGHTA and FQGTGA. The CDR3 consists of 14 residues. The CDR3 here is CASSLLGRRETQYF. DNA for the CDR3: TGTGCCAGCAGCTTATTAGGACGGAGAGAGACCCAGTACTTC.

The J gene is TRBJ2-2, the V gene TRBV5-4; D unclear. The V end was cut by 4 bases, the J end by 5 bases, with 18 bases between. The germline V gene encodes CDR1 SGHNT and CDR2 YYREEE (reference sequence). The CDR3 is made up of 16 amino acids. This chain's CDR3 is CASSPGWAAWTGELFF. CDR3 nucleotide sequence: TGTGCCAGCAGCCCCGGGTGGGCGGCGTGGACCGGGGAGCTGTTTTTT.

The V gene is TRBV5-1, the J gene TRBJ1-4; 8 bases match TRBD1. Germline V gene lookup returns CDR1 SGHRS and CDR2 YFSETQ. V dropped 1 base and J dropped 5; count of bases not matched to a gene: 10. This CDR3 is 17 amino acids long. CDR3 in amino acids: CASSLRGRRTGNEKLFF. The CDR3 DNA is TGCGCCAGCAGCTTGAGAGGGCGCCGGACAGGGAATGAAAAACTGTTTTTT.

The CDR3 reads CASSSMTDTQYF. The CDR3 DNA reads as TGTGCCAGCAGCAGCATGACAGATACGCAGTATTTT. The chain carries TRBV6-1 and TRBJ2-3; no firm D call. Looked up from germline, CDR1 is MNHNS and CDR2 is SASEGT. Trimming took off 6 bases at V and 3 bases at J, with 7 bases between the two ends. CDR3 size: 12 residues.

This clone was counted at least ten times. The J gene is TRBJ2-5, the V gene TRBV5-1; a possible D gene is TRBD2 (7 bases). This CDR3 has 12 residues. V was clipped by 7 bases and J by 4 bases, with 11 bases between them. Germline V gene lookup returns CDR1 SGHRS and CDR2 YFSETQ. For the CDR3, the DNA is TGCGCCAGCGGGGAGGGGGGAGAGACCCAGTACTTC. As protein: CASGEGGETQYF.

The chain couples TRBV7-9 to TRBJ2-2; 9 bases align to TRBD1. After removal of 5 bases from V and 3 bases from J, the junction contained 4 bases not matched to a gene. CDR3 size: 15 residues. Per germline, CDR1 SEHNR and CDR2 FQNEAQ (reference sequence). The CDR3, as DNA: TGTGCCAGCAGCCAGGGACAGGGATACACCGGGGAGCTGTTTTTT. It codes for CASSQGQGYTGELFF.

The chain has TRBV5-1 and TRBJ1-2, with TRBD1 matching 9 bases. The CDR3 has 13 residues. V was clipped by 4 bases and J by 7 bases; unmatched bases: 5. Germline CDR1 reads SGHRS; CDR2 reads YFSETQ. The CDR3 reads CASSTGQGLGYTF. The CDR3 DNA is TGCGCCAGCAGCACGGGACAGGGACTTGGCTACACCTTC.

This clone appeared many times. The chain is built from TRBV6-6 and TRBJ1-4; D not resolved. V was shortened by 6 bases and J by 5 bases, with 10 bases between the two germline ends. The germline gives CDR1 MNHNY, CDR2 SVGAGI (reference sequence). This CDR3 has 13 amino acids. CDR3 loop: CASSPGSNEKLFF. The CDR3 nucleotides are TGTGCCAGCAGCCCCGGGTCGAATGAAAAACTGTTTTTT.

The chain has TRBV29-1 and TRBJ2-7, with D tentatively TRBD2 (6 bases). Germline CDR1 reads SQVTM; CDR2 reads ANQGSEA. Trimming stripped 6 bases from V and 6 bases from J, with 12 bases between. This CDR3 is built from 11 residues. CDR3 nucleotide sequence: TGCAGCGTCCCTCGGGGGTCCGAGCAGTACTTC. Translating gives CSVPRGSEQYF.

The chain has TRBV15 and TRBJ2-7, with 13 bases identical to TRBD2. CDR3 size: 16 residues. V shed 5 bases, J shed 5 bases, and the junction held 9 bases outside the gene matches. CDR1 is LNHNV and CDR2 is YYDKDF in the germline V gene (reference sequence). CDR3 coding DNA: TGTGCCACCAGCCGACTAGCGGGAGGTTTGAAGGACGAGCAGTACTTC. As protein: CATSRLAGGLKDEQYF.

The chain carries TRBV9 and TRBJ2-1; 11 bases agree with TRBD2. V dropped 5 bases and J dropped 9; count of bases not matched to a gene: 1. Looked up from germline, CDR1 is SGDLS and CDR2 is YYNGEE. The CDR3 has 12 residues. CDR3 nucleotides: TGTGCCAGCAGTCTAGCGGGGGGTGAGCAGTTCTTC. Its protein is CASSLAGGEQFF.

The chain is built from TRBV5-8 and TRBJ1-2; a weak D match, TRBD1 (6 bases). The CDR3 has 15 amino acids. The germline V gene has CDR1 SGHTS and CDR2 YDEGEE. Between the trimmed V and J ends, which lost 4 bases and 4 bases, there was a span of 17 bases. The CDR3 spells CASSPRQFRGYGYTF. The CDR3, as DNA: TGTGCCAGCAGCCCCCGACAGTTCAGGGGCTATGGCTACACCTTC.

This chain joins TRBV7-2 and TRBJ2-7, with 11 bases fitting TRBD1. The trim removed 5 bases at V and 0 bases at J, leaving 3 bases unmatched. The CDR3 runs 15 residues. Germline V gene sequence: CDR1 SGHTA, CDR2 FQGNSA. The CDR3 loop is CASSHGTGGSYEQYF. DNA of the CDR3: TGTGCCAGCAGCCACGGGACAGGGGGCTCCTACGAGCAGTACTTC.

The gene calls are TRBV18 and TRBJ2-7; D might be TRBD1 or TRBD2, each matching 5 bases. V was pared by 2 bases and J by 2 bases, with 13 bases between. Germline CDR1 is KGHSH and CDR2 is LQKENI. The CDR3 runs 15 residues. CDR3 nucleotide sequence: TGTGCCAGCTCACCATCTACCGGGACCGCCTACGAGCAGTACTTC. Protein product: CASSPSTGTAYEQYF.

The chain recombines TRBV28 with TRBJ1-5; D remains ambiguous. Trimming took off 5 bases at V and 4 bases at J, with 15 bases between the two ends. The CDR3 is 15 residues long. Germline V lookup: CDR1 MDHEN, CDR2 SYDVKM. CDR3 DNA sequence: TGTGCCAGCAGTCCGCCTGCCGGGGAAAATCAGCCCCAGCATTTT. Translation: CASSPPAGENQPQHF.

V gene TRBV9 combines with J gene TRBJ2-3; D remains ambiguous. Between the trimmed V and J ends, which lost 0 bases and 1 base, there was a span of 6 bases. CDR1 is SGDLS, CDR2 YYNGEE, per germline. The CDR3 is 14 residues long. CDR3 in DNA: TGTGCCAGCAGCGTAGCTCGGGGCACAGATACGCAGTATTTT. Its translation is CASSVARGTDTQYF.

This clone was seen more than once but under ten times. V is TRBV9 and J is TRBJ2-3, with D unclear. The CDR3 is 16 residues long. Deletions cut 0 bases from V and 1 base from J, with 12 bases between. The V gene's germline CDR1 is SGDLS and CDR2 YYNGEE. The CDR3 region has the DNA TGTGCCAGCAGCGTAGGGTCGGTGGCTGGCACAGATACGCAGTATTTT. Residues: CASSVGSVAGTDTQYF.